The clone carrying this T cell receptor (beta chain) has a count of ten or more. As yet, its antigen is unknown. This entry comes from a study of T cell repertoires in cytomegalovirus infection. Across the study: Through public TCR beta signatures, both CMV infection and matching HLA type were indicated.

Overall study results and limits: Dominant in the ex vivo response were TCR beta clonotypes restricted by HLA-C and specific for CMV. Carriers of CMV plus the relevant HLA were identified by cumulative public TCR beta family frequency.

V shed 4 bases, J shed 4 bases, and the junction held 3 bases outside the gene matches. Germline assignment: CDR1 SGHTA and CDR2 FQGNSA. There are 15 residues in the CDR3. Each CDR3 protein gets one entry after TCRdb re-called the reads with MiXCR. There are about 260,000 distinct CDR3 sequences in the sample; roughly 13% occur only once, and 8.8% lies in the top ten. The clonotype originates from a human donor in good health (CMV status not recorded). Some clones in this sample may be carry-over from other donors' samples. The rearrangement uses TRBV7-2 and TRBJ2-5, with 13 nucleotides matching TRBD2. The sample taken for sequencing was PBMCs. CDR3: CASSWRLAGGETQYF. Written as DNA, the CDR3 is TGTGCCAGCAGCTGGAGACTAGCGGGAGGAGAGACCCAGTACTTC.